This TCR beta chain was obtained from a study of blood T cell repertoires in COVID-19. Study in general: Spain, Italy and the United States supplied samples that represented acute and convalescent COVID-19. Sources were T cells, B-cell-depleted T cells, or PBMCs; the material itself was cDNA or gDNA.

The CDR3 spans 15 residues. Germline V gives CDR1 LNHDA, CDR2 SQIVND (reference sequence). With 6 bases clipped from V and 1 base from J, the junction kept 4 bases outside the gene matches. In the authors' methods: Amplification with reference gene primers provided the estimates of nucleated cell counts. Assay used: immunoSEQ multiplex PCR; TCRdb lists only in-frame clones, some missing. The V and J calls and clone size are taken from that table; D and trimming were inferred from the DNA. The data contain approximately 240,000 clones, 80% to 90% of them seen just once; the ten biggest clones take up over 1.2%.

Sequenced: peripheral blood. The origin of this receptor is a woman between 40 and 50 years old who had recovered from COVID-19. V usage is TRBV19 and J usage is TRBJ2-3, with TRBD2 identical over 10 bases. This chain's CDR3 is CASSAGLAGTDTQYF. The CDR3 nucleotides read TGTGCCAGTAGCGCCGGACTAGCGGGCACAGATACGCAGTATTTT.